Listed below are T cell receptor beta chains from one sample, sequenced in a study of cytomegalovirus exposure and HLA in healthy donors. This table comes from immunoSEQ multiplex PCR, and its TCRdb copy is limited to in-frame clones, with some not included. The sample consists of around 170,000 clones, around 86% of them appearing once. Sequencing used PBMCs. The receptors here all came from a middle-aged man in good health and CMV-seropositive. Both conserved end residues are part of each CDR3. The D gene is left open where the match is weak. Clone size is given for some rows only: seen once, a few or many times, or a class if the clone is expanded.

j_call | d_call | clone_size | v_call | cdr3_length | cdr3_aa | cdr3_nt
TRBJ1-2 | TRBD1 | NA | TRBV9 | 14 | CASSSRQGAYGYTF | TGTGCCAGCAGCTCGAGACAGGGGGCCTATGGCTACACCTTC
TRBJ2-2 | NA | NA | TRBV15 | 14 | CATSKGGDTGELFF | TGTGCCACCAGCAAAGGGGGAGATACCGGGGAGCTGTTTTTT
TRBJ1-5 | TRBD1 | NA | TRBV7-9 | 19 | CASRTVPGQGARSNQPQHF | TGTGCCAGCAGGACGGTCCCGGGACAGGGGGCGAGGAGCAATCAGCCCCAGCATTTT
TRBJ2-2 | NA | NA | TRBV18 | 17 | CASSPSSGGAPTGELFF | TGTGCCAGCTCACCAAGTAGTGGTGGGGCGCCCACCGGGGAGCTGTTTTTT
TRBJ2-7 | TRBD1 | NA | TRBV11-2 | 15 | CASSLELRGSAEQYF | TGTGCCAGCAGCTTAGAGCTCAGGGGGAGCGCCGAGCAGTACTTC
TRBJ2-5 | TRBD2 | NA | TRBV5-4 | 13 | CASSDGPSGGGNF | TGTGCCAGCAGTGACGGACCTAGCGGGGGCGGGAACTTC
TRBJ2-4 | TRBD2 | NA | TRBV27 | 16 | CASAPRAGGTKNIQYF | TGTGCCAGCGCGCCTAGGGCGGGGGGGACCAAAAACATTCAGTACTTC
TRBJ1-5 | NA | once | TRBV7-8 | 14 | CASSLTVSDQPQHF | TGTGCCAGCAGCTTGACAGTTTCTGATCAGCCCCAGCATTTT
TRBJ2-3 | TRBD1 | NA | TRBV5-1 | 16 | CASSTNRDRKTDTQYF | TGCGCCAGCAGCACTAACCGGGACAGGAAAACAGATACGCAGTATTTT
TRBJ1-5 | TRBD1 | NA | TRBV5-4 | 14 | CASSSDRVGQPQHF | TGTGCCAGCAGCTCAGACAGGGTAGGTCAGCCCCAGCATTTT
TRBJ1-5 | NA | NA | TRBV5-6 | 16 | CASSSTTAGGYQPQHF | TGTGCCAGCAGCTCAACGACAGCGGGGGGGTATCAGCCCCAGCATTTT
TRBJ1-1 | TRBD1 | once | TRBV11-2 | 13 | CASSLGQGTEAFF | TGTGCCAGCAGCTTAGGACAGGGGACGGAAGCTTTCTTT
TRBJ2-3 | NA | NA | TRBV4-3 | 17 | CASSQGNAGAITDTQYF | TGCGCCAGCAGCCAAGGGAACGCGGGGGCCATCACAGATACGCAGTATTTT
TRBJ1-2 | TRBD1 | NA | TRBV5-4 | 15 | CASSYRDRGKDGYTF | TGTGCCAGCAGCTACCGGGACAGGGGGAAGGATGGCTACACCTTC
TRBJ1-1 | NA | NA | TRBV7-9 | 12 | CASSPYETEAFF | TGTGCCAGCAGCCCCTATGAAACTGAAGCTTTCTTT
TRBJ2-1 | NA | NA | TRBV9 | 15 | CASSVEVARNNEQFF | TGTGCCAGCAGCGTAGAGGTGGCTAGGAACAATGAGCAGTTCTTC
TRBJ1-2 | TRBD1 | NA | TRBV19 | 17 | CASSIGTGDIQSYGYTF | TGTGCCAGTAGCATTGGGACAGGGGATATTCAATCCTATGGCTACACCTTC
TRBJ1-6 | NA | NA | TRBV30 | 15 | CAWSPQGQRDSPLHF | TGTGCCTGGAGTCCGCAGGGCCAAAGGGATTCACCCCTCCACTTT
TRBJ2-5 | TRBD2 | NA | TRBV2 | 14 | CASRRTSGRETQYF | TGTGCCAGTCGAAGGACTAGCGGGAGAGAGACCCAGTACTTC
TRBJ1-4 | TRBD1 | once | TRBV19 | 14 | CASSSTGQSPRLFF | TGTGCCAGTAGTTCCACGGGACAGAGCCCTCGACTGTTTTTT
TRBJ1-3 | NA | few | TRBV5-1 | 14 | CASSTTGNGNTIYF | TGCGCCAGCAGCACAACAGGGAACGGAAACACCATATATTTT
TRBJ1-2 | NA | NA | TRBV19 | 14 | CASPEGSPNYGYTF | TGTGCCAGCCCGGAGGGCAGCCCGAACTATGGCTACACCTTC
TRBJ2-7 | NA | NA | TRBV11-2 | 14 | CASSLDRGTYEQYF | TGTGCCAGCAGCTTAGATCGGGGGACCTACGAGCAGTACTTC
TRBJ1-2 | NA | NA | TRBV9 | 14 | CASSVSGSPTGYTF | TGTGCCAGCAGCGTATCGGGATCCCCTACTGGCTACACCTTC
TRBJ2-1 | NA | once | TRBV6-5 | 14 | CASSYLAGLNEQFF | TGTGCCAGCAGTTACTTAGCAGGGCTCAATGAGCAGTTCTTC
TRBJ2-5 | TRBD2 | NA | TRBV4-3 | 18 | CASSQIKGLAGSQETQYF | TGCGCCAGCAGCCAAATCAAGGGCCTAGCGGGTAGCCAAGAGACCCAGTACTTC
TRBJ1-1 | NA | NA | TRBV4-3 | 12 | CASSHRSGLAFF | TGCGCCAGCAGCCATCGCTCGGGTTTAGCTTTCTTT
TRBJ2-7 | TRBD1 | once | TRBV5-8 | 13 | CASSWTGYYEQYF | TGTGCCAGCAGCTGGACAGGCTATTACGAGCAGTACTTC
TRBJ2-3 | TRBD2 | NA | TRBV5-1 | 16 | CASSFSSGGARDTQYF | TGCGCCAGCAGCTTTTCTAGCGGGGGGGCTAGAGATACGCAGTATTTT
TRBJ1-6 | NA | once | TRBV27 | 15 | CASRPTGSYNSPLHF | TGTGCCAGCAGACCGACAGGCTCCTATAATTCACCCCTCCACTTT
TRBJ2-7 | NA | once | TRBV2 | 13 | CASSQGYTYEQYF | TGTGCCAGCAGCCAGGGATACACCTACGAGCAGTACTTC
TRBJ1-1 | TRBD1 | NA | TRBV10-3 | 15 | CAIREPGQGWTEAFF | TGTGCCATCAGAGAACCGGGACAGGGGTGGACTGAAGCTTTCTTT
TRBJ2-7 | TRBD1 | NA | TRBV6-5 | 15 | CASRRQGVGASEQYF | TGTGCCAGCAGGAGACAGGGGGTAGGAGCGTCCGAGCAGTACTTC
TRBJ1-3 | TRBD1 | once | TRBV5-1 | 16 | CASSSGTGHAWDTIYF | TGCGCCAGCAGTTCCGGGACAGGCCACGCGTGGGACACCATATATTTT
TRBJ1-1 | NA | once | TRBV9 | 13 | CASDGGGPDEAFF | TGTGCCAGCGACGGTGGGGGCCCGGACGAAGCTTTCTTT
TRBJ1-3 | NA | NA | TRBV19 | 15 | CASSIQRQAGNTIYF | TGTGCCAGTAGTATTCAACGACAGGCTGGAAACACCATATATTTT
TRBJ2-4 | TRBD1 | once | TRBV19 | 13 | CATQQGGKNIQYF | TGTGCCACCCAACAGGGGGGCAAAAACATTCAGTACTTC
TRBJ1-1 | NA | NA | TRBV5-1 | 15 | CASSLGEEASTEAFF | TGCGCCAGCAGCTTGGGCGAGGAGGCGAGCACTGAAGCTTTCTTT
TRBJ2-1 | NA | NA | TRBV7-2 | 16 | CASSFPPRGAYNEQFF | TGTGCCAGCAGCTTCCCCCCCCGGGGGGCTTACAATGAGCAGTTCTTC
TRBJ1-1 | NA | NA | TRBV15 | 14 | CATSARQANTEAFF | TGTGCCACCAGCGCAAGACAGGCCAACACTGAAGCTTTCTTT
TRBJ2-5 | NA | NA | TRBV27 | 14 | CASSFTGSVETQYF | TGTGCCAGCAGCTTTACAGGGTCCGTCGAGACCCAGTACTTC
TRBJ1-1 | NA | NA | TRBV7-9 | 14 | CASSFGEAGAEAFF | TGTGCCAGCAGCTTCGGGGAAGCGGGGGCTGAAGCTTTCTTT
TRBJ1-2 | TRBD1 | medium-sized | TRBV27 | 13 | CASSFQDRASYTF | TGTGCCAGCAGTTTCCAGGACAGGGCAAGCTACACCTTC
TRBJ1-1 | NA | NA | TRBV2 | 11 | CASNVRTEAFF | TGTGCCAGCAATGTACGGACTGAAGCTTTCTTT
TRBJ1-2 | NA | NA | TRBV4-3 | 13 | CASSQARGYGYTF | TGCGCCAGCAGCCAAGCCAGGGGCTATGGCTACACCTTC
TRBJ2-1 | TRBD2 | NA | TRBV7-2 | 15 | CASSPYGGSNNEQFF | TGTGCCAGCAGCCCATACGGGGGGTCCAACAATGAGCAGTTCTTC
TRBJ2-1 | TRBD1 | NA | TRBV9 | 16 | CASSVEMGQRNNEQFF | TGTGCCAGCAGCGTAGAAATGGGACAGAGAAACAATGAGCAGTTCTTC
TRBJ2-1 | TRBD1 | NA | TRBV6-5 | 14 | CASNPGQGFDEQFF | TGTGCCAGCAACCCCGGACAGGGGTTCGATGAGCAGTTCTTC
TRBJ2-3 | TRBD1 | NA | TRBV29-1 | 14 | CSVGRDSNTDTQYF | TGCAGCGTTGGCCGGGACAGTAACACAGATACGCAGTATTTT
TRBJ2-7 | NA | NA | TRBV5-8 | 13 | CASSFQGSYEQYF | TGTGCCAGCAGCTTCCAGGGGTCCTACGAGCAGTACTTC
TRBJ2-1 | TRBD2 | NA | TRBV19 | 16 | CASSIPGLAGSDEQFF | TGTGCCAGTAGTATCCCGGGACTAGCGGGGTCTGATGAGCAGTTCTTC
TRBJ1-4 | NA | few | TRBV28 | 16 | CASSLVVAPEGEKLFF | TGTGCCAGCAGTTTGGTTGTAGCACCTGAGGGTGAAAAACTGTTTTTT
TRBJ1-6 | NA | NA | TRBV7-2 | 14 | CASSERGFGSPLHF | TGTGCCAGCAGCGAACGGGGGTTTGGGTCACCCCTCCACTTT
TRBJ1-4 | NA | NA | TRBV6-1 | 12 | CASRINNEKLFF | TGTGCCAGCAGAATTAATAATGAAAAACTGTTTTTT
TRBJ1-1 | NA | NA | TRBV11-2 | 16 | CASSLAGRTRGTEAFF | TGTGCCAGCAGCTTAGCGGGTAGGACTAGGGGGACTGAAGCTTTCTTT